One T cell receptor (beta chain) is described in this entry. What it binds is not known. These data originate in a study of OX40 agonist ivuxolimab in advanced cancers. Background on the study: As their treatment, patients were administered ivuxolimab, an agonistic anti-OX40 (CD134) antibody.

Study-level findings and limits: There were, on average, more expanded clones in CD8+ T cells than in CD4+.

V shed 4 bases and J shed 1 base, with 7 bases lying between them. The CDR3 runs to 13 residues. CDR1 is SQVTM, CDR2 ANQGSEA, per germline. This table comes from immunoSEQ multiplex PCR, and its TCRdb copy is limited to in-frame clones, with some not included. Of tens of thousands of clones listed, around 84% are singletons. Blood draws occurred at baseline, cycle 4 day 1, and cycle 7 day 1. The sample here was CD4+ or CD8+ T cells sorted from blood, taken in a trial of the OX40 agonist ivuxolimab. This clonotype was sampled from an adult with an advanced solid tumor such as melanoma, head and neck, liver or kidney cancer. The V and J genes are TRBV29-1 and TRBJ2-2; D not certain. The CDR3 region has the DNA TGCAGCGTTGGTCTCAGGAACACCGGGGAGCTGTTTTTT. Its translation: CSVGLRNTGELFF.